This T cell receptor (beta chain) was documented in a study of T cells after yellow fever vaccination. This clonotype was detected ten times or more. Each CDR3 protein is one row after TCRdb ran MiXCR on the 5' RACE reads. Of around 25,000 distinct CDR3 sequences in the sample, 3.4% are singletons; the top ten hold roughly 0.97%. The CDR3 length is 15 residues. Germline V gene lookup returns CDR1 SGHNT and CDR2 YYREEE (reference sequence). V was cut by 3 bases and J by 5 bases, with 15 bases left in between. The material was PBMCs, either bulk or a sorted T-cell subset (CD4+, CD8+, memory, or dextramer-sorted; not recorded which), obtained roughly 45 days after the first yellow fever vaccination. The receptor comes from a man between 18 and 29 years old who received the YFV17D yellow fever vaccine. J is TRBJ2-1 and V is TRBV5-4; D tentatively reads TRBD1 or TRBD2 (5 bases each). The CDR3 reads CASSSRERGNNEQFF. CDR3 DNA sequence: TGTGCCAGCAGCTCTAGAGAGAGGGGTAACAATGAGCAGTTCTTC.